This is a list of T cell receptor beta chains from one sample in a study of regulatory T cells in long-lasting Graves disease. MiXCR was run by TCRdb on the multiplex PCR reads, yielding one entry per CDR3 protein. The data hold roughly 500,000 distinct CDR3 sequences, with around 11% observed a single time. The sample was also reused in another study, on T cells in Graves' hyperthyroidism and ophthalmopathy.

The starting material was peripheral blood mononuclear cells (PBMCs), obtained at new diagnosis, from a patient treated with antithyroid drugs. The receptors shown here come from a woman in her 30s with Graves disease. Each CDR3 is given with its conserved first and last residue. The D gene is left open where the match is weak. Clone size is stated in some rows and not others, as once, few, many or a class when expanded.

size	J	V	D	CDR3	DNA
many	TRBJ2-1	TRBV14	-	CASSGPNDEQFF	TGTGCCAGCAGCGGTCCCAACGATGAGCAGTTCTTC
many	TRBJ2-7	TRBV15	TRBD1	CATSSDRGLRNEQYF	TGTGCCACCAGCAGTGACAGGGGTCTAAGGAACGAGCAGTACTTC
few	TRBJ2-7	TRBV20-1	-	CSAKTGTSYEQYF	TGCAGTGCAAAAACCGGGACTTCATACGAGCAGTACTTC
many	TRBJ2-2	TRBV7-8	-	CASSPTRRMAGELFF	TGTGCCAGCAGCCCGACTAGGAGGATGGCCGGGGAGCTGTTTTTT
few	TRBJ2-7	TRBV7-9	TRBD1	CASSWGTGYEQYF	TGTGCCAGCAGCTGGGGGACAGGATACGAGCAGTACTTC
many	TRBJ1-3	TRBV28	-	CASSSGQTGNTIYF	TGTGCCAGCTCCTCGGGCCAGACTGGAAACACCATATATTTT
few	TRBJ1-2	TRBV7-9	-	CASSLPPGTPNYGYTF	TGTGCCAGCAGCTTACCCCCCGGGACTCCTAACTATGGCTACACCTTC
many	TRBJ2-7	TRBV20-1	TRBD2	CSAIPGGAEQYF	TGCAGTGCTATTCCGGGGGGGGCCGAGCAGTACTTC
many	TRBJ1-1	TRBV10-3	TRBD1	CAIRKRDRGRSTEAFF	TGTGCCATCAGGAAGCGAGACAGGGGCCGAAGCACTGAAGCTTTCTTT
many	TRBJ2-7	TRBV3-1	TRBD1	CASSQASGTGTEQYF	TGTGCCAGCAGCCAAGCCTCTGGGACAGGGACCGAGCAGTACTTC
many	TRBJ1-2	TRBV27	-	CASSPRTVLGYGYTF	TGTGCCAGCAGTCCTAGGACAGTTTTGGGCTATGGCTACACCTTC
many	TRBJ2-3	TRBV15	-	CATSRGGTTTDTQYF	TGTGCCACCAGCAGAGGTGGGACGACCACAGATACGCAGTATTTT
-	TRBJ2-7	TRBV6-5	-	CASSYGAASYEQYF	TGTGCCAGCAGTTACGGGGCAGCCTCCTACGAGCAGTACTTC
few	TRBJ1-1	TRBV5-8	TRBD1	CASSLGDRARRRAFF	TGTGCCAGCAGCTTGGGAGACAGGGCCCGAAGGAGAGCTTTCTTT
few	TRBJ1-6	TRBV15	-	CATSRDSFNSPLHF	TGTGCCACCAGCAGAGACAGCTTTAATTCACCCCTCCACTTT
many	TRBJ2-7	TRBV11-2	-	CASSPGLLQYF	TGTGCCAGCAGTCCGGGCCTCTTGCAGTACTTC
many	TRBJ2-3	TRBV10-3	-	CAISGRDTASTDTQYF	TGTGCCATCAGTGGAAGGGACACCGCTAGCACAGATACGCAGTATTTT
-	TRBJ1-1	TRBV6-4	-	CASSASPGNTEAFF	TGTGCCAGCAGTGCTTCCCCAGGGAACACTGAAGCTTTCTTT
many	TRBJ1-1	TRBV2	-	CASRAREFGAFF	TGTGCCAGCAGGGCCCGGGAGTTTGGGGCTTTCTTT
many	TRBJ2-1	TRBV18	-	CASSPMTSTIDEQFF	TGTGCCAGCTCACCCATGACTAGTACAATCGATGAGCAGTTCTTC
few	TRBJ1-5	TRBV20-1	-	CSGRAGNQPQHF	TGCAGTGGCAGGGCTGGCAATCAGCCCCAGCATTTT
-	TRBJ2-5	TRBV3-1	TRBD2	CAISQDLRTSGSETQYF	TGTGCCATCAGCCAAGATCTCCGGACTAGCGGGAGTGAGACCCAGTACTTC
-	TRBJ2-5	TRBV5-4	TRBD2	CASSLALARQETQYF	TGTGCCAGCAGCTTGGCACTAGCGCGACAAGAGACCCAGTACTTC
-	TRBJ2-1	TRBV20-1	-	CSARGGGRGRSYNEQFF	TGCAGTGCTAGAGGGGGGGGCCGGGGTCGGTCCTACAATGAGCAGTTCTTC
many	TRBJ2-1	TRBV5-1	-	CASSLERGGSYNEQFF	TGCGCCAGCAGCTTGGAAAGGGGAGGATCCTACAATGAGCAGTTCTTC
many	TRBJ2-1	TRBV15	-	CATSRVVARGNEQFF	TGTGCCACCAGCAGAGTTGTAGCGCGGGGCAATGAGCAGTTCTTC
few	TRBJ2-2	TRBV5-6	-	CASSLSPNTGELFF	TGTGCCAGCAGCTTGTCACCGAACACCGGGGAGCTGTTTTTT
many	TRBJ2-2	TRBV11-2	-	CASSLFGGSGELFF	TGTGCCAGCAGCTTATTTGGGGGGTCCGGGGAGCTGTTTTTT
few	TRBJ1-6	TRBV30	-	CAWRGLLRSPLHF	TGTGCCTGGAGAGGCCTCCTTCGTTCACCCCTCCACTTT
-	TRBJ1-4	TRBV25-1	-	CASSEYDRNEKLFF	TGTGCCAGCAGTGAATATGACAGGAACGAAAAACTGTTTTTT
many	TRBJ2-3	TRBV19	-	CASSLTGSDTQYF	TGTGCCAGTAGTCTTACAGGGTCCGATACGCAGTATTTT